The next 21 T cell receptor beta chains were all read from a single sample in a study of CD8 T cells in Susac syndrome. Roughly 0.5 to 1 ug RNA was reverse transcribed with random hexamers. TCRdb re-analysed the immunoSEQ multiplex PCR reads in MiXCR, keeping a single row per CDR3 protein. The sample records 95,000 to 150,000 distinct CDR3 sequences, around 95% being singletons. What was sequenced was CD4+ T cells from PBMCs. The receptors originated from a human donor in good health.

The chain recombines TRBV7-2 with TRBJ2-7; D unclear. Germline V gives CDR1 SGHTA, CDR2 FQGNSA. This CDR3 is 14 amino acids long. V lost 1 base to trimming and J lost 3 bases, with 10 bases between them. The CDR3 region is CASSLVVGNYEQYF. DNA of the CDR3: TGTGCCAGCAGCTTAGTAGTAGGGAACTACGAGCAGTACTTC. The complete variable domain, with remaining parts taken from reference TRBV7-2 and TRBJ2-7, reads GAGVSQSPSNKVTEKGKDVELRCDPISGHTALYWYRQSLGQGLEFLIYFQGNSAPDKSGLPSDRFSAERTGGSVSTLTIQRTQQEDSAVYLCASSLVVGNYEQYFGPGTRLTVT.

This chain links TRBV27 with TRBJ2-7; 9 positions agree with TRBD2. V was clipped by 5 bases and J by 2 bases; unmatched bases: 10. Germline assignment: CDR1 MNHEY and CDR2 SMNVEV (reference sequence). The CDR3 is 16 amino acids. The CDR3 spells CASSRTAGGAPYEQYF. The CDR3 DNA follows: TGTGCCAGCAGTCGAACGGCGGGAGGGGCGCCCTACGAGCAGTACTTC.

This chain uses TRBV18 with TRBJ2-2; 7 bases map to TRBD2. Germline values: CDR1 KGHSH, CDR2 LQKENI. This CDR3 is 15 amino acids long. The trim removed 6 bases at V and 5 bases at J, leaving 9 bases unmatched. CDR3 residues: CASSKAGDETGELFF. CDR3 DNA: TGTGCCAGCTCTAAGGCGGGAGATGAGACCGGGGAGCTGTTTTTT.

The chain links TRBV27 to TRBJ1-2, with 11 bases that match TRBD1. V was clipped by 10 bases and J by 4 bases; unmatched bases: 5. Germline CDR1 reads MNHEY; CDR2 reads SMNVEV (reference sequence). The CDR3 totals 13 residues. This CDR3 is CATWDRGTYGYTF. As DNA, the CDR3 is TGTGCCACCTGGGACAGGGGGACCTATGGCTACACCTTC.

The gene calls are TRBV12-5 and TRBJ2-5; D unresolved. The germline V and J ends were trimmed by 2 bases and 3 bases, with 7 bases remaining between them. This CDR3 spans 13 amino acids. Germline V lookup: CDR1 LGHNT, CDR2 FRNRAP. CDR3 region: CASGLWAEETQYF. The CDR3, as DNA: TGTGCTAGTGGTTTGTGGGCAGAAGAGACCCAGTACTTC.

CDR3 sequence (DNA): TGTGCCAGCAACAACCCAGGAGGAGACAATGAGCAGTTCTTC. It translates to CASNNPGGDNEQFF. J is TRBJ2-1 and V is TRBV7-2, with D possibly being TRBD2 (5 bases). Germline lookup yields CDR1 SGHTA and CDR2 FQGNSA. V was pared by 7 bases and J by 5 bases, with 15 bases between. The CDR3 extends over 14 amino acids.

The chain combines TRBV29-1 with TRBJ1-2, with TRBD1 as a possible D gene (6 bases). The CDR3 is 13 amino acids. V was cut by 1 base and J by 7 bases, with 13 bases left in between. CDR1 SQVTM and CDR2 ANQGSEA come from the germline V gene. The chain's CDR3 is CSVEVRGARGYTF. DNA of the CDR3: TGCAGCGTTGAAGTTCGGGGGGCGCGTGGCTACACCTTC.

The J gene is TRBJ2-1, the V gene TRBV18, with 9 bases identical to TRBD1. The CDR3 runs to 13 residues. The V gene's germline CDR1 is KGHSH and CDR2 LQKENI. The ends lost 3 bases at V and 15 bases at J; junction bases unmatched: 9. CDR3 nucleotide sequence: TGTGCCAGCTCACCGGAACAGGACAGGGGAAGGTTCTTC. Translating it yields CASSPEQDRGRFF.

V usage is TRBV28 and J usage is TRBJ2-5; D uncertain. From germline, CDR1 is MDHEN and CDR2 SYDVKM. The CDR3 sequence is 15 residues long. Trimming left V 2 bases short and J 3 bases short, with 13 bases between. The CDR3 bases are TGTGCCAGCAGTTTAGGGTGGAACCGAGAAGAGACCCAGTACTTC. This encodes CASSLGWNREETQYF.

CDR3 residues: CASSPRTSGSTYEQYF. CDR3 coding DNA: TGTGCCAGCAGCCCGAGAACTAGCGGGAGTACGTACGAGCAGTACTTC. The chain recombines TRBV7-8 with TRBJ2-7; 11 bases fit TRBD2. The J segment lost 4 bases and the V segment lost 5 bases, leaving 10 bases of the junction unmatched. Per the germline V gene, CDR1 is SGHVS and CDR2 is FQNEAQ. The CDR3 totals 16 residues. Based on the CDR3 plus reference TRBV7-8 and TRBJ2-7, the full variable domain is GAGVSQSPRYKVAKRGQDVALRCDPISGHVSLFWYQQALGQGPEFLTYFQNEAQLDKSGLPSDRFFAERPEGSVSTLKIQRTQQEDSAVYLCASSPRTSGSTYEQYFGPGTRLTVT.

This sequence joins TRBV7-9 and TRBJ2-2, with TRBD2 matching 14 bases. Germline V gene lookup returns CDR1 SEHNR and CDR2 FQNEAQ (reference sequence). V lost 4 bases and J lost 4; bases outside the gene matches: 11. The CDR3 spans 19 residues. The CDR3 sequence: CASSWPRLAGGPGTGELFF. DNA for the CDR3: TGTGCCAGCAGCTGGCCCAGACTAGCGGGAGGGCCGGGCACCGGGGAGCTGTTTTTT. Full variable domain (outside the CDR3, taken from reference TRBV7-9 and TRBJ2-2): DTGVSQNPRHKITKRGQNVTFRCDPISEHNRLYWYRQTLGQGPEFLTYFQNEAQLEKSRLLSDRFSAERPKGSFSTLEIQRTEQGDSAMYLCASSWPRLAGGPGTGELFFGEGSRLTVL.

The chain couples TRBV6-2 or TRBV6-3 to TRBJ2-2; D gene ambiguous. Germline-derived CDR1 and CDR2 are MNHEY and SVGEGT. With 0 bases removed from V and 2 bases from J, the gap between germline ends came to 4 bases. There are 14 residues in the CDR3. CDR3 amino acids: CASSYSFNTGELFF. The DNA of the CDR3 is TGTGCCAGCAGTTACTCATTCAACACCGGGGAGCTGTTTTTT.

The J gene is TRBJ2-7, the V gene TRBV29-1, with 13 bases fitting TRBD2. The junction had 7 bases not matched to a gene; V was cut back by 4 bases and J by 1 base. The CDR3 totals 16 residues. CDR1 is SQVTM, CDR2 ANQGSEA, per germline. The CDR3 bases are TGCAGCGTTGGGCCGGGACTAGCGGGATCGTCCTACGAGCAGTACTTC. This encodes CSVGPGLAGSSYEQYF.

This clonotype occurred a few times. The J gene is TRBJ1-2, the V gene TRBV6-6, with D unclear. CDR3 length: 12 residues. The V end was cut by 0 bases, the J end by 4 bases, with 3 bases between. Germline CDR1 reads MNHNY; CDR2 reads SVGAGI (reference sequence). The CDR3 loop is CASSYSPYGYTF. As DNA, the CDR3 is TGTGCCAGCAGTTACTCCCCCTATGGCTACACCTTC.

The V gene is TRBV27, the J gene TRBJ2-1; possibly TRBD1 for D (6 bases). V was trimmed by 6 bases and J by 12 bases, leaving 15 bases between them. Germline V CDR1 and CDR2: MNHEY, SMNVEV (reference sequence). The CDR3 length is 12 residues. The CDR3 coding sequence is TGTGCCAGCAGCCAACCACAGGGTGTGCAGTTCTTC. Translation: CASSQPQGVQFF.

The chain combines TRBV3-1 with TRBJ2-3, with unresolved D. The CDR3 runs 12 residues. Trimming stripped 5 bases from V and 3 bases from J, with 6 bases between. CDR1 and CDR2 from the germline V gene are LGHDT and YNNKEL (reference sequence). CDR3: CASSTQTDTQYF. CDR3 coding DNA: TGTGCCAGCAGCACCCAGACAGATACGCAGTATTTT.

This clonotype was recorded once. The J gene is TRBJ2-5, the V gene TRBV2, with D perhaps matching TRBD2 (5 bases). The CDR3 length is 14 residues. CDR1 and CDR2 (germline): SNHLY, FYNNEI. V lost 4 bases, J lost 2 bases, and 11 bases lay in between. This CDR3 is CASSVLASQETQYF. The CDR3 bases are TGTGCCAGCAGTGTATTAGCGAGTCAAGAGACCCAGTACTTC.

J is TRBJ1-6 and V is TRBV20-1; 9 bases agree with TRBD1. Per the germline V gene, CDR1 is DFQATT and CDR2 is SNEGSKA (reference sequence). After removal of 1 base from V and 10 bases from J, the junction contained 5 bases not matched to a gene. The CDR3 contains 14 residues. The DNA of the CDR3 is TGCAGTGCTAGAGCCGGGACAGGGTCGTCACCCCTCCACTTT. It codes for CSARAGTGSSPLHF.

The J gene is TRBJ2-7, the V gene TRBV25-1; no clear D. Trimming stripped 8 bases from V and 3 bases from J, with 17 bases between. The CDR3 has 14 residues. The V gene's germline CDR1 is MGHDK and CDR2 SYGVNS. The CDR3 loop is CASSLRTDNYEQYF. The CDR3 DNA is TGTGCCAGCTCGCTCCGGACCGATAACTACGAGCAGTACTTC.

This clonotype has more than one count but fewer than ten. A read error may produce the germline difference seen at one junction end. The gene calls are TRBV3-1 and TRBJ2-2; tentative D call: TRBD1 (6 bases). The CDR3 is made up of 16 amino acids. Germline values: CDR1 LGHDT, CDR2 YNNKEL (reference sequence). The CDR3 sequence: CASSLRSGANTGELFF. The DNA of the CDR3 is TGTGCCAGCAGCCTACGTTCAGGGGCGAACACCGGGGAGCTTTTTTTT.

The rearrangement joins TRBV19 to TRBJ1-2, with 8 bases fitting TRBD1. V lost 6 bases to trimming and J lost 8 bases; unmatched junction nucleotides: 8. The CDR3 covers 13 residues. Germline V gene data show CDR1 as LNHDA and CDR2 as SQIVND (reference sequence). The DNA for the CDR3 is TGTGCCAGTAGGCCTCAGGGGGCGCAGGGCTACACCTTC. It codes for CASRPQGAQGYTF. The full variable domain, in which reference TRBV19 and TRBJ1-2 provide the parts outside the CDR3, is DGGITQSPKYLFRKEGQNVTLSCEQNLNHDAMYWYRQDPGQGLRLIYYSQIVNDFQKGDIAEGYSVSREKKESFPLTVTSAQKNPTAFYLCASRPQGAQGYTFGSGTRLTVV.